This entry lists 20 T cell receptor beta chains sequenced from one sample in a study of prognosis after radiotherapy for stage I lung cancer. Template was genomic DNA; TCR beta CDR3 amplified in two multiplex PCR rounds. First-round PCR amplification was performed with primers specific to each TRBV and TRBJ gene. MiXCR was run by TCRdb on the multiplex PCR reads, yielding one entry per CDR3 protein. The table records 25,000 to 35,000 distinct CDR3 sequences, 35% to 45% of them present only once. The sequencing here drew on PBMCs, taken before or after stereotactic body radiation therapy (not recorded which). These receptors all come from a donor at least 50 years old with non-small cell lung cancer.

V is TRBV6-2 or TRBV6-3 and J is TRBJ2-7, with 11 bases matching TRBD1. CDR1 is MNHEY, CDR2 SVGEGT, per germline. There are 15 residues in the CDR3. With 5 bases clipped from V and 3 bases from J, the junction kept 6 bases outside the gene matches. The CDR3 DNA reads TGTGCCAGCAGTATAACCGGGACAGGGGGCTACGAGCAGTACTTC. Translated: CASSITGTGGYEQYF.

The table lists this clonotype with many counts. The chain links TRBV29-1 to TRBJ2-3, with D unresolved. Germline assignment: CDR1 SQVTM and CDR2 ANQGSEA. The CDR3 is made up of 13 amino acids. The V end was cut by 1 base, the J end by 4 bases, with 9 bases between. CDR3 DNA sequence: TGCAGCGTTGAAGCGGTAGTCCCAGATACGCAGTATTTT. This sequence encodes CSVEAVVPDTQYF.

This clonotype was counted at least ten times. The chain is built from TRBV7-2 and TRBJ2-1, with D perhaps matching TRBD2 (6 bases). The V end lost 1 base, the J end lost 6 bases, and 13 bases lay between the germline ends. The germline V gene has CDR1 SGHTA and CDR2 FQGNSA. This CDR3 has 15 amino acids. The CDR3 loop reads CASSLGRGPSNEQFF. CDR3 nucleotide sequence: TGTGCCAGCAGCTTAGGGCGGGGTCCATCCAATGAGCAGTTCTTC. Supplemented by reference TRBV7-2 and TRBJ2-1, the full variable domain reads GAGVSQSPSNKVTEKGKDVELRCDPISGHTALYWYRQSLGQGLEFLIYFQGNSAPDKSGLPSDRFSAERTGGSVSTLTIQRTQQEDSAVYLCASSLGRGPSNEQFFGPGTRLTVL.

This clonotype was seen ten or more times. V and J are TRBV9 and TRBJ2-1; 8 bases line up with TRBD2. The V gene end was trimmed by 3 bases and the J gene end by 7 bases; junction bases not matched to a gene: 3. CDR1 and CDR2 from the germline V gene are SGDLS and YYNGEE. CDR3 length: 13 residues. The CDR3 loop is CASSAGLENEQFF. The CDR3 nucleotides are TGTGCCAGCAGCGCGGGACTAGAAAATGAGCAGTTCTTC.

This clonotype was found once. The likely explanation is a read error, given a far larger clone one base away. This chain links TRBV11-2 with TRBJ1-5; D is perhaps TRBD1 (5 bases). V was trimmed by 6 bases and J by 3 bases, leaving 15 bases between them. The germline CDR1 and CDR2 sequences are SGHAT and FQNNGV. The CDR3 consists of 15 residues. The CDR3 nucleotides read TGTGCCAGCAGTTTGGTCCAGGGCGACAATCAGCCCCAGCATTTT. Translation: CASSLVQGDNQPQHF.

In its sample, this clonotype was seen a few times. A much larger clone lies a single base off, so this may be a read error. V and J are TRBV10-3 and TRBJ1-5; possible D gene TRBD1, 5 bases. The end of the DNA fits TRBJ2-3 better, so the J call may be wrong. Per germline, CDR1 ENHRY and CDR2 SYGVKD. CDR3 length: 12 residues. In nucleotides, the CDR3 is TGTGCCATCATCGGACACAATCAGCCCCAGTATTTT. It is translated as CAIIGHNQPQYF.

At least ten counts were recorded for this clonotype. V and J are TRBV6-1 and TRBJ1-1; D remains unclear. Trimming shortened V by 3 bases and J by 2 bases, and 10 bases separated the two germline ends. The germline V gene has CDR1 MNHNS and CDR2 SASEGT. The length of the CDR3 is 14 residues. CDR3 sequence reads: CASSDAGLNTEAFF. CDR3 nucleotides: TGTGCCAGCAGTGACGCAGGCCTTAACACTGAAGCTTTCTTT.

This clonotype was seen at least ten times. The chain is built from TRBV18 and TRBJ2-5, with 12 bases identical to TRBD1. V gave up 5 bases and J gave up 4 bases; unmatched junction bases: 5. CDR3 length: 15 residues. The V gene's germline CDR1 is KGHSH and CDR2 LQKENI. In DNA form, the CDR3 reads TGTGCCAGCTCATCGGGACAGGGGGCGCGAGAGACCCAGTACTTC. Residues: CASSSGQGARETQYF.

This clonotype has ten or more counts. CDR3 in amino acids: CSARGPRSGRGAGKQYF. The CDR3 DNA reads as TGCAGTGCTAGAGGGCCTCGTTCCGGGCGGGGGGCTGGGAAGCAGTACTTC. The chain joins TRBV20-1 to TRBJ2-7; TRBD2 matches 8 bases. Trimming removed 1 base from V and 8 bases from J; junction bases left unmatched: 19. The CDR3 length is 17 residues. Germline CDR1 DFQATT, CDR2 SNEGSKA (reference sequence).

A remark on this clonotype: A much larger clone differs from this one at a single base, so this may be a read error. V and J are TRBV7-6 and TRBJ2-5; no firm D call. The CDR3 totals 13 residues. Germline V gene sequence: CDR1 SGHVS, CDR2 FNYEAQ. CDR3 sequence (DNA): TGTGCCAGCAGCTCCGGACCCGAAGAGACCAAGTACTTC. This codes for CASSSGPEETKYF.

As concerns this clonotype: At one end the junction does not follow the germline gene, possibly because of a read error. The chain employs TRBV6-1 and TRBJ1-5; possibly TRBD1 for D (6 bases). The germline V gene has CDR1 MNHNS and CDR2 SASEGT. The CDR3 sequence is 14 residues long. This CDR3 is CASSAGDGNQHQHF. For the CDR3, the DNA is TGTGCCAGCAGTGCAGGGGACGGAAATCAGCACCAGCATTTT.

The table lists this clonotype with many counts. CDR3 DNA sequence: TGTGCCAGCGACGAGTCGGGACAGGGTTGGAACGAGCAGTACTTC. It is translated as CASDESGQGWNEQYF. The V and J genes are TRBV2 and TRBJ2-7, with 9 bases aligning to TRBD1. V lost 8 bases and J lost 5; bases outside the gene matches: 13. Germline values: CDR1 SNHLY, CDR2 FYNNEI. This CDR3 comprises 15 residues.

By sample share, this clonotype is medium-sized (0.01 to 0.1%). The genes are TRBV6-1 and TRBJ2-7; TRBD1 agrees at 9 bases. This CDR3 has 14 amino acids. With 6 bases clipped from V and 7 bases from J, the junction kept 10 bases outside the gene matches. From germline, CDR1 is MNHNS and CDR2 SASEGT. The CDR3 reads CASRMEQGAGEQYF. The CDR3 DNA sequence: TGTGCCAGCAGAATGGAACAGGGGGCGGGGGAGCAGTACTTC.

J is TRBJ1-2 and V is TRBV30, with 7 bases aligning to TRBD1. The CDR3 runs to 12 residues. V lost 5 bases and J lost 4; bases outside the gene matches: 4. The germline gives CDR1 GTSNPN, CDR2 SVGIG (reference sequence). The CDR3 DNA reads as TGTGCCTGGGGACGGACAGGCTATGGCTACACCTTC. Its protein product is CAWGRTGYGYTF.

The J gene is TRBJ2-7, the V gene TRBV5-1; D gene unclear. The V gene lost 0 bases and the J gene lost 6 bases, with 13 bases spanning the gap. The CDR3 runs 14 residues. Looked up from germline, CDR1 is SGHRS and CDR2 is YFSETQ. The DNA for the CDR3 is TGCGCCAGCAGCTTGGGACTTTCCAGAACCGAGCAGTACTTC. Its protein is CASSLGLSRTEQYF.

On this clonotype: A far more abundant clone sits one base away, making this likely a read error. The chain couples TRBV6-4 to TRBJ2-2, with TRBD2 as a possible D gene (6 bases). Germline CDR1 and CDR2: MRHNA and SNTAGT. This CDR3 has 16 amino acids. The CDR3 bases are TGTGCCAGCAGTGGGGCGAGCGCACCGAACACCGGGGGGCTGTTTTTT. The encoded protein is CASSGASAPNTGGLFF.

This clonotype has ten or more counts. This sequence joins TRBV27 and TRBJ2-1; weak D call: TRBD1 (5 bases). Trimming pared 3 bases from V and 6 bases from J, leaving 9 bases between. This CDR3 region has 13 residues. Looked up from germline, CDR1 is MNHEY and CDR2 is SMNVEV (reference sequence). The CDR3 nucleotides read TGTGCCAGCAGTTTTCGGACACCCAATGAGCAGTTCTTC. Translating it yields CASSFRTPNEQFF.

This clonotype was counted a few times. The chain carries TRBV5-4 and TRBJ2-1, with TRBD2 as a possible D gene (5 bases). The CDR3 consists of 16 residues. CDR1 and CDR2 (germline): SGHNT, YYREEE (reference sequence). Trimming pared 4 bases from V and 5 bases from J, leaving 19 bases between. This CDR3 is CASSPSYSVTDNEQFF. CDR3 nucleotides: TGTGCCAGCAGCCCCTCGTATAGCGTAACCGACAATGAGCAGTTCTTC.

This chain joins TRBV19 and TRBJ1-2; 7 bases fit TRBD1. J lost 4 bases, V lost 7 bases, and 15 bases had no gene match. The germline CDR1 and CDR2 sequences are LNHDA and SQIVND (reference sequence). CDR3 length: 16 residues. The DNA of the CDR3 is TGTGCCAGTACCAACGGCGGGCAGGGGGTAGTCTATGGCTACACCTTC. Its translation is CASTNGGQGVVYGYTF.

This clonotype was detected many times. The gene calls are TRBV19 and TRBJ2-3; D remains unclear. CDR3 length: 13 amino acids. V shed 1 base and J shed 2 bases, with 4 bases lying between them. The germline V gene has CDR1 LNHDA and CDR2 SQIVND (reference sequence). CDR3 nucleotides: TGTGCCAGTAGTATAGTTGCCACAGATACGCAGTATTTT. Translation gives CASSIVATDTQYF.